The 6 T cell receptor beta chains presented below share a single source sample, sequenced in a study of tumor-infiltrating lymphocytes in oesophageal squamous cell carcinoma. In TCRdb, the PCR reads were re-called with MiXCR into one record per CDR3 protein. Among about 15,000 distinct CDR3 sequences, 45% to 50% were seen once, and the ten largest hold around 13%. Sequencing was carried out using blood. The receptors come from a male donor with esophageal squamous cell carcinoma.

The chain couples TRBV7-3 to TRBJ2-1; D perhaps matches TRBD2 (6 bases). The end of the DNA is better explained by TRBJ2-7, so the J call may be wrong. The germline gives CDR1 SGHTA, CDR2 FQGTGA. The CDR3 sequence is 17 residues long. CDR3: CASSFLLGRSLGGEQYF. The CDR3 DNA is TGTGCCAGCAGCTTTTTACTCGGCCGCTCATTGGGGGGCGAGCAGTACTTC.

This clonotype has a count of ten or more. The chain combines TRBV5-1 with TRBJ2-5; no firm D call. Gene TRBJ2-7 matches the end of the DNA better, so the J call may be wrong. CDR1 and CDR2 from the germline V gene are SGHRS and YFSETQ. CDR3 length equals 15 residues. The CDR3 coding sequence is TGCGCCAGCAGCTCGGGCTTCCAGTTCAACTACGAGCAGTACTTC. This codes for CASSSGFQFNYEQYF.

The sample holds many counts of this clonotype. The rearrangement links TRBV7-9 to TRBJ1-2, with D perhaps TRBD1 (6 bases). Looked up from germline, CDR1 is SEHNR and CDR2 is FQNEAQ (reference sequence). Deletions cut 4 bases from V and 0 bases from J, with 9 bases between. The CDR3 length is 14 residues. CDR3 residues: CASSSGQSNYGYTF. CDR3 DNA: TGTGCCAGCAGCTCAGGACAGTCTAACTATGGCTACACCTTC. The full variable domain, with the rest looked up from reference TRBV7-9 and TRBJ1-2, is DTGVSQNPRHKITKRGQNVTFRCDPISEHNRLYWYRQTLGQGPEFLTYFQNEAQLEKSRLLSDRFSAERPKGSFSTLEIQRTEQGDSAMYLCASSSGQSNYGYTFGSGTRLTVV.

This clonotype was detected only once. The V call is TRBV7-2, the J call TRBJ2-7; D is uncertain. The assigned J gene may be wrong: the sequence end matches TRBJ1-2 better. The length of the CDR3 is 12 residues. The germline gives CDR1 SGHTA, CDR2 FQGNSA. The CDR3 DNA sequence: TGTGCCAGCAGCCCAAGGAGTGACGGCTACACCTTC. This codes for CASSPRSDGYTF.

This clonotype is labeled medium-sized. The chain uses TRBV12-3 or TRBV12-4 and TRBJ2-1; no clear D. This CDR3 spans 11 amino acids. Trimming removed 5 bases at V and 9 bases at J, with 8 bases between. The DNA for the CDR3 is TGTGCCAGCAGTCGCGGATCTGAGCAGTTCTTC. This gives the protein CASSRGSEQFF.

This clonotype was found a few times. The chain links TRBV7-8 to TRBJ2-3; D remains ambiguous. Trimming removed 1 base from V and 1 base from J, with 12 bases in between. CDR3 length: 16 residues. CDR1 SGHVS and CDR2 FQNEAQ come from the germline V gene. CDR3 protein: CASSLGPAGGTDTQYF. The CDR3 DNA reads as TGTGCCAGCAGCTTAGGACCCGCCGGAGGCACAGATACGCAGTATTTT. Full variable domain (remainder filled in from reference TRBV7-8 and TRBJ2-3): GAGVSQSPRYKVAKRGQDVALRCDPISGHVSLFWYQQALGQGPEFLTYFQNEAQLDKSGLPSDRFFAERPEGSVSTLKIQRTQQEDSAVYLCASSLGPAGGTDTQYFGPGTRLTVL.